Listed here are 20 T cell receptor beta chains from one sample, sequenced in a study of OX40 agonist ivuxolimab in advanced cancers. Some clones are missing from TCRdb's copy, which holds only in-frame ones; the method was immunoSEQ multiplex PCR. Seen here are 30,000 to 40,000 clones, roughly 80% observed once, and the top ten hold roughly a fifth. The sequenced sample was CD4+ or CD8+ T cells sorted from blood, obtained in a trial of the OX40 agonist ivuxolimab. The receptors stem from an adult with an advanced solid tumor such as melanoma, head and neck, liver or kidney cancer.

This clone was seen more than once but under ten times. The V and J genes are TRBV4-1 and TRBJ1-1; 8 bases line up with TRBD1. V lost 3 bases, J lost 2 bases, and 8 bases stayed unmatched. The CDR3 length is 16 residues. Germline CDR1 reads MGHRA; CDR2 reads YSYEKL. CDR3 amino acids: CASSQGATGVNTEAFF. CDR3 nucleotide sequence: TGCGCCAGCAGCCAGGGCGCGACAGGGGTCAACACTGAAGCTTTCTTT.

V gene TRBV5-1 combines with J gene TRBJ1-1, with TRBD1 matching over 8 bases. The V gene end was trimmed by 3 bases and the J gene end by 5 bases; junction bases not matched to a gene: 9. Germline V gene data show CDR1 as SGHRS and CDR2 as YFSETQ. CDR3 size: 15 residues. CDR3 sequence reads: CASSSRQGSGTEAFF. CDR3 coding DNA: TGCGCCAGCAGCTCCCGACAGGGGAGTGGAACTGAAGCTTTCTTT.

V gene TRBV28 combines with J gene TRBJ2-1; 8 positions match TRBD2. V lost 5 bases to trimming and J lost 15 bases; unmatched junction nucleotides: 6. The CDR3 consists of 11 residues. Germline CDR1 reads MDHEN; CDR2 reads SYDVKM. CDR3 bases: TGTGCCAGCAGTACTAGCGGTTCCCTGTTCTTC. Translating gives CASSTSGSLFF.

The genes are TRBV6-5 and TRBJ2-3, with TRBD2 matching over 7 bases. Per the germline V gene, CDR1 is MNHEY and CDR2 is SVGAGI. The CDR3 runs to 14 residues. The V and J ends lost 4 bases and 1 base, in that order; junction bases with no gene match: 2. CDR3 sequence reads: CASSWGGGTDTQYF. For the CDR3, the DNA is TGTGCCAGCAGTTGGGGAGGGGGCACAGATACGCAGTATTTT.

The rearrangement links TRBV19 to TRBJ2-5; D is perhaps TRBD2 (6 bases). The DNA end favors TRBJ2-7, so the J call may be wrong. Germline V gene data show CDR1 as LNHDA and CDR2 as SQIVND (reference sequence). The CDR3 runs to 15 residues. The CDR3 DNA is TGTGCCAGTAGTATGACCGGGGACTTCTCATACGAGCAGTACTTC. It yields the protein CASSMTGDFSYEQYF.

This chain uses TRBV20-1 with TRBJ1-1; D gene unclear. CDR1 and CDR2 from the germline V gene are DFQATT and SNEGSKA (reference sequence). V lost 0 bases, J lost 10 bases, and 9 bases lay in between. The CDR3 is 11 residues long. The CDR3 sequence is CSAREGFGAFF. CDR3 nucleotides: TGCAGTGCTAGAGAGGGGTTTGGAGCTTTCTTT.

The genes are TRBV6-1 and TRBJ1-2; possibly TRBD1 for D (5 bases). The CDR3 totals 14 residues. Germline CDR1 and CDR2: MNHNS and SASEGT. V was clipped by 4 bases and J by 5 bases, with 14 bases between them. The CDR3 nucleotides are TGTGCCAGCAGTGGGATGGGGGAAGGGTATGGCTACACCTTC. It translates to CASSGMGEGYGYTF.

The chain joins TRBV2 to TRBJ2-1; perhaps TRBD2 as D (7 bases). The CDR3 consists of 15 residues. CDR1 is SNHLY and CDR2 is FYNNEI in the germline V gene. Deletions cut 7 bases from V and 3 bases from J, with 16 bases between. The CDR3 region is CASKGEGVDYNEQFF. The CDR3 coding sequence is TGTGCCAGCAAGGGGGAGGGGGTCGACTACAATGAGCAGTTCTTC.

This chain joins TRBV28 and TRBJ1-2, with 7 bases fitting TRBD1. Germline lookup yields CDR1 MDHEN and CDR2 SYDVKM. V lost 6 bases and J lost 9; bases outside the gene matches: 13. The CDR3 is 14 residues long. The CDR3 sequence is CASSLGQSIFSYTF. The CDR3 nucleotides read TGTGCCAGCAGCCTGGGACAGTCTATATTCAGCTACACCTTC.

The CDR3 loop reads CASSASTGGNSPLHF. The CDR3, as DNA: TGTGCCAGCAGCGCGTCGACAGGGGGGAATTCACCCCTCCACTTT. The chain combines TRBV6-1 with TRBJ1-6; 9 nucleotides align to TRBD1. Unmatched junction bases numbered 7, after V lost 6 bases and J lost 7 bases. Germline values: CDR1 MNHNS, CDR2 SASEGT. The CDR3 covers 15 residues.

A single count supports this clone. The chain links TRBV25-1 to TRBJ2-5; 7 nucleotides line up with TRBD2. J gave up 4 bases and V 7 bases, and 9 bases lay outside the gene matches. Germline V lookup: CDR1 MGHDK, CDR2 SYGVNS. The CDR3 length is 14 residues. DNA for the CDR3: TGTGCCAGCACCGGGAGGAGGACGGGAGAGACCCAGTACTTC. Translation: CASTGRRTGETQYF. Variable domain in full (rest from reference TRBV25-1 and TRBJ2-5): EADIYQTPRYLVIGTGKKITLECSQTMGHDKMYWYQQDPGMELHLIHYSYGVNSTEKGDLSSESTVSRIRTEHFPLTLESARPSHTSQYLCASTGRRTGETQYFGPGTRLLVL.

V gene TRBV7-3 combines with J gene TRBJ2-5; D may be TRBD1 (5 bases). CDR1 is SGHTA and CDR2 is FQGTGA in the germline V gene. Between the trimmed V and J ends, which lost 4 bases and 1 base, there was a span of 13 bases. The CDR3 consists of 15 residues. DNA for the CDR3: TGTGCCAGCAGCTGGAGACAGCCCTTCCAAGAGACCCAGTACTTC. This encodes CASSWRQPFQETQYF.

This clone was seen just once. The chain employs TRBV15 and TRBJ1-5, with D unresolved. CDR3 size: 14 residues. V was cut by 5 bases and J by 6 bases, with 14 bases left in between. CDR1 and CDR2 from the germline V gene are LNHNV and YYDKDF (reference sequence). CDR3 in DNA: TGTGCCACCAGCCGAACGTCCCGCGGTCAGCCCCAGCATTTT. It encodes CATSRTSRGQPQHF.

V and J are TRBV2 and TRBJ1-2, with 8 bases matching TRBD1. V shed 3 bases, J shed 2 bases, and the junction held 2 bases outside the gene matches. The CDR3 length is 14 residues. Germline-derived CDR1 and CDR2 are SNHLY and FYNNEI. The CDR3 reads CASSESGGNYGYTF. The CDR3, as DNA: TGTGCCAGCAGTGAGTCAGGGGGCAACTATGGCTACACCTTC.

The chain links TRBV12-2 to TRBJ2-7; the table calls TRBD1, which could not be checked here. TRBV12-2 is shown as a pseudogene. The CDR3 loop spans 14 amino acids. The CDR3 spells CASRHKDRDYEQYF. Written as DNA, the CDR3 is TGTGCAAGTCGCCACAAGGACAGAGACTACGAGCAGTACTTC.

The chain is built from TRBV5-1 and TRBJ1-2; no reliable D call. The germline V gene encodes CDR1 SGHRS and CDR2 YFSETQ. Trimming took 4 bases from V and 4 from J, leaving 17 bases between them. The CDR3 length is 15 residues. The CDR3 bases are TGCGCCAGCAGCCCGGGCCTAAGGGATTCCTATGGCTACACCTTC. Translated: CASSPGLRDSYGYTF.

The CDR3 DNA is TGTGCCAGCAGCTTAGACAGGGTTTACGAGCAGTACTTC. Its translation is CASSLDRVYEQYF. The chain has TRBV11-2 and TRBJ2-7; D is possibly TRBD1 (5 bases). This CDR3 region has 13 residues. Trimming stripped 0 bases from V and 4 bases from J, with 7 bases between. The germline V gene has CDR1 SGHAT and CDR2 FQNNGV.

The rearrangement uses TRBV5-4 and TRBJ2-3, with 9 nucleotides matching TRBD2. V was clipped by 9 bases and J by 3 bases; unmatched bases: 8. The germline CDR1 and CDR2 sequences are SGHNT and YYREEE (reference sequence). The CDR3 has 14 residues. The chain's CDR3 is CATLSAGGTDTQYF. The CDR3 bases are TGTGCCACCCTGTCGGCGGGGGGGACAGATACGCAGTATTTT.

The chain links TRBV6-5 to TRBJ2-3; 8 bases match TRBD2. V was clipped by 8 bases and J by 2 bases; unmatched bases: 6. This CDR3 comprises 14 residues. CDR1 and CDR2 from the germline V gene are MNHEY and SVGAGI. As DNA, the CDR3 is TGTGCCAGCCGGCTAGCGGGTGCCACAGATACGCAGTATTTT. Protein sequence: CASRLAGATDTQYF.

This clone has more than one count but fewer than ten. The J gene is TRBJ2-7, the V gene TRBV6-1; 7 nucleotides match TRBD1. This CDR3 contains 14 residues. CDR1 and CDR2 from the germline V gene are MNHNS and SASEGT. V shed 11 bases and J 0 bases; nucleotides not matched to a gene: 10. The CDR3 spells CACRGQLDSYEQYF. In nucleotides, the CDR3 is TGTGCCTGTCGGGGACAGCTAGACTCCTACGAGCAGTACTTC.